This T cell receptor (beta chain) originates from a study of blood T cells in healthy people across ages. Broader study findings: When one million T cells were used, diversity estimates were thought to be underestimates. Roughly linear declines in TCR beta diversity per million T cells occurred with age. The study found more naive CD4+ cells and higher diversity in long-lived than aged donors.

Each donor's blood draw was roughly 10 milliliters of peripheral blood. This clonotype has at least ten counts. Its target is not known. A second about 7 to 11 cycle PCR used barcoded and J-beta primers. TCRdb re-called the 5' RACE reads with MiXCR, one entry per CDR3 protein. The top ten hold over 9% of the sample, which has approximately 1.5 million distinct CDR3 sequences, about 31% seen once. V dropped 4 bases and J dropped 4 bases, with 7 bases sitting between them. The CDR3 is 11 amino acids. Looked up from germline, CDR1 is SQVTM and CDR2 is ANQGSEA. The TCR comes from a woman aged 25 to 45 in good health. The chain has TRBV29-1 and TRBJ1-2; D not resolved. The sample consisted of blood. CDR3 sequence (DNA): TGCAGCGTTGGCCAGGTCTATGGCTACACCTTC. Amino acids: CSVGQVYGYTF. Full variable domain (outside the CDR3, taken from reference TRBV29-1 and TRBJ1-2): SAVISQKPSRDICQRGTSLTIQCQVDSQVTMMFWYRQQPGQSLTLIATANQGSEATYESGFVIDKFPISRPNLTFSTLTVSNMSPEDSSIYLCSVGQVYGYTFGSGTRLTVV.